The 32 T cell receptor beta chains below all came from one sample that was sequenced in a study of cytomegalovirus exposure and HLA in healthy donors. PCR used 60 Vbeta primers and 13 Jbeta primers. TCRdb keeps only in-frame clones here, not all; method: immunoSEQ multiplex PCR. The data show 220,000 or so clones, around 73% seen once. The specimen was PBMCs. The receptors were gathered from a male donor in good health and CMV-seronegative.

The chain employs TRBV9 and TRBJ1-3; no clear D. V lost 4 bases and J lost 7, with 12 bases in between. Germline CDR1 is SGDLS and CDR2 is YYNGEE. The length of the CDR3 is 13 residues. Written as DNA, the CDR3 is TGTGCCAGCAGCCCCCCCCTCCGGAACACCATATATTTT. Translating gives CASSPPLRNTIYF.

The chain employs TRBV5-4 and TRBJ2-5; 7 nucleotides align to TRBD1. CDR3 length equals 16 residues. V was clipped by 3 bases and J by 1 base; unmatched bases: 9. The germline CDR1 and CDR2 sequences are SGHNT and YYREEE (reference sequence). In nucleotides, the CDR3 is TGTGCCAGCAGCTCAGTGGGGACAGATTTCCAAGAGACCCAGTACTTC. Translating it yields CASSSVGTDFQETQYF.

The V and J genes are TRBV11-1 and TRBJ2-3, with 11 bases matching TRBD2. Trimming removed 6 bases from V and 1 base from J; junction bases left unmatched: 15. In germline, CDR1 is SGHAT, CDR2 FQDESV (reference sequence). This CDR3 is built from 19 residues. CDR3 region: CASSSTSGSYRFGTDTQYF. Written as DNA, the CDR3 is TGTGCCAGCAGTTCTACTAGCGGGAGTTATCGTTTTGGCACAGATACGCAGTATTTT.

This chain connects TRBV30 to TRBJ1-6, with 9 bases aligning to TRBD1. CDR1 is GTSNPN and CDR2 is SVGIG in the germline V gene (reference sequence). CDR3 size: 15 residues. With 1 base clipped from V and 7 bases from J, the junction kept 5 bases outside the gene matches. The CDR3 DNA is TGTGCCTGGAGTGCCCCGGACAGGGGAAATTCACCCCTCCACTTT. Its protein product is CAWSAPDRGNSPLHF.

The chain recombines TRBV29-1 with TRBJ1-1; the D is unclear. Per the germline V gene, CDR1 is SQVTM and CDR2 is ANQGSEA. Deletions cut 4 bases from V and 5 bases from J, with 11 bases between. The CDR3 contains 12 residues. The CDR3 region is CSVAVSGTEAFF. CDR3 nucleotide sequence: TGCAGCGTTGCAGTCTCGGGGACTGAAGCTTTCTTT.

Here the CDR3 DNA reads TGTGCCAGTAGTCATCTCCTACCAAGGGCGGGAGGGCCCACCGGGGAGCTGTTTTTT. Its translation: CASSHLLPRAGGPTGELFF. This chain connects TRBV19 to TRBJ2-2; 9 positions agree with TRBD2. The CDR3 sequence is 19 residues long. Trimming at V came to 5 bases and at J to 4 bases, leaving 17 bases not matched to a gene. In germline, CDR1 is LNHDA, CDR2 SQIVND (reference sequence). The full variable domain, its missing parts supplied by reference TRBV19 and TRBJ2-2, is DGGITQSPKYLFRKEGQNVTLSCEQNLNHDAMYWYRQDPGQGLRLIYYSQIVNDFQKGDIAEGYSVSREKKESFPLTVTSAQKNPTAFYLCASSHLLPRAGGPTGELFFGEGSRLTVL.

In its sample, this clone was seen a few times. J is TRBJ2-3 and V is TRBV5-1; D gene unclear. This CDR3 spans 15 amino acids. Trimming shortened V by 0 bases and J by 0 bases, and 8 bases separated the two germline ends. Germline V gives CDR1 SGHRS, CDR2 YFSETQ. The CDR3 is CASSLETVSTDTQYF. The DNA for the CDR3 is TGCGCCAGCAGCTTGGAAACAGTAAGCACAGATACGCAGTATTTT.

This chain uses TRBV19 with TRBJ2-7; 10 nucleotides align to TRBD2. V shed 6 bases, J shed 2 bases, and the junction held 7 bases outside the gene matches. The CDR3 totals 15 residues. In germline, CDR1 is LNHDA, CDR2 SQIVND (reference sequence). CDR3 amino acids: CASRPPSGRAYEQYF. CDR3 bases: TGTGCCAGTAGACCCCCCAGCGGGAGGGCCTACGAGCAGTACTTC.

This rearrangement joins TRBV6-1 to TRBJ2-7, with a tentative D call TRBD2 (6 bases). Looked up from germline, CDR1 is MNHNS and CDR2 is SASEGT. V lost 6 bases and J 4 bases, leaving 16 bases between the germline ends. This CDR3 comprises 14 residues. The CDR3 nucleotides read TGTGCCAGCAGGGACGGCTGGAGGGTGTACGAGCAGTACTTC. Translation: CASRDGWRVYEQYF.

This chain links TRBV5-4 with TRBJ1-1; 10 bases map to TRBD1. Looked up from germline, CDR1 is SGHNT and CDR2 is YYREEE (reference sequence). This CDR3 contains 16 residues. V dropped 3 bases and J dropped 4; count of bases not matched to a gene: 9. The chain's CDR3 is CASSWALDRGGTEAFF. Written as DNA, the CDR3 is TGTGCCAGCAGCTGGGCTCTGGACAGGGGGGGCACTGAAGCTTTCTTT.

The V gene is TRBV5-1, the J gene TRBJ1-2, with D uncertain. The V and J ends lost 0 bases and 0 bases respectively, with 12 bases between them. CDR3 length equals 16 residues. Germline V lookup: CDR1 SGHRS, CDR2 YFSETQ. The CDR3 spells CASSLGSAGTNYGYTF. The CDR3 region has the DNA TGCGCCAGCAGCTTGGGTTCGGCAGGTACTAACTATGGCTACACCTTC.

The rearrangement links TRBV6-5 to TRBJ2-6; no clear D. Germline V CDR1 and CDR2: MNHEY, SVGAGI. Between the trimmed V and J ends, which lost 0 bases and 4 bases, there was a span of 10 bases. This CDR3 is built from 16 residues. CDR3 amino acids: CASSYSFPRGANVLTF. CDR3 nucleotides: TGTGCCAGCAGTTACTCGTTTCCCCGGGGGGCCAACGTCCTGACTTTC.

This chain uses TRBV10-1 with TRBJ2-7, with 10 bases matching TRBD1. The CDR3 totals 14 residues. V lost 2 bases to trimming and J lost 3 bases; unmatched junction nucleotides: 1. The germline V gene encodes CDR1 WNHNN and CDR2 SYGVQD (reference sequence). In nucleotides, the CDR3 is TGCGCCAGCAGTGAGGGACAGGGGGGCTACGAGCAGTACTTC. This gives the protein CASSEGQGGYEQYF.

The chain employs TRBV2 and TRBJ1-3; tentative D call: TRBD1 (5 bases). The CDR3 length is 14 residues. Per the germline V gene, CDR1 is SNHLY and CDR2 is FYNNEI. The ends were cut back, 3 bases at V and 2 bases at J, with 8 bases in the middle. CDR3 DNA: TGTGCCAGCAGTGAGGGCAGGGCTGGAAACACCATATATTTT. This encodes CASSEGRAGNTIYF.

This chain uses TRBV5-1 with TRBJ2-1; TRBD1 matches at 8 bases. This CDR3 region has 16 residues. Germline CDR1 is SGHRS and CDR2 is YFSETQ. Trimming took 3 bases from V and 7 from J; bases not matched to a gene: 12. CDR3 in amino acids: CASSSGAGGGGNEQFF. The CDR3 DNA reads TGCGCCAGCAGCTCGGGGGCAGGGGGCGGAGGGAATGAGCAGTTCTTC.

This clone was detected once. The chain uses TRBV19 and TRBJ2-7, with 9 positions matching TRBD2. The CDR3 contains 14 residues. From germline, CDR1 is LNHDA and CDR2 SQIVND (reference sequence). V shed 3 bases and J 4 bases; nucleotides not matched to a gene: 4. As DNA, the CDR3 is TGTGCCAGTAGTATTATAGCGGGAGTGTACGAGCAGTACTTC. Its protein product is CASSIIAGVYEQYF.

This clone came up once. The rearrangement uses TRBV19 and TRBJ1-5, with TRBD1 identical over 9 bases. Trimming at V came to 4 bases and at J to 7 bases, leaving 5 bases not matched to a gene. CDR3 length equals 14 residues. Germline loops: CDR1 LNHDA, CDR2 SQIVND (reference sequence). This chain's CDR3 is CASSTTGGWQPQHF. CDR3 bases: TGTGCCAGTAGTACAACAGGGGGCTGGCAGCCCCAGCATTTT.

The rearrangement joins TRBV6-5 to TRBJ2-7; a weak D match, TRBD2 (5 bases). V shed 0 bases and J shed 5 bases, with 14 bases lying between them. This CDR3 comprises 15 residues. CDR1 and CDR2 (germline): MNHEY, SVGAGI. Here the CDR3 DNA reads TGTGCCAGCAGTTACTCGATCCGGGGTGCCCACGAGCAGTACTTC. This codes for CASSYSIRGAHEQYF.

The chain uses TRBV5-1 and TRBJ2-1; no firm D call. With 1 base removed from V and 9 bases from J, the gap between germline ends came to 5 bases. The length of the CDR3 is 11 residues. Per germline, CDR1 SGHRS and CDR2 YFSETQ. CDR3 protein: CASSLMREQFF. The CDR3 DNA reads as TGCGCCAGCAGCTTGATGCGTGAGCAGTTCTTC. The whole variable domain, filled in from reference TRBV5-1 and TRBJ2-1, reads KAGVTQTPRYLIKTRGQQVTLSCSPISGHRSVSWYQQTPGQGLQFLFEYFSETQRNKGNFPGRFSGRQFSNSRSEMNVSTLELGDSALYLCASSLMREQFFGPGTRLTVL.

This clone is a singleton in its sample. The rearrangement uses TRBV13 and TRBJ2-5, with D possibly being TRBD2 (5 bases). Gene TRBJ2-7 matches the end of the DNA better, so the J call may be wrong. The CDR3 contains 14 residues. Germline V gene sequence: CDR1 PRHDT, CDR2 FYEKMQ (reference sequence). CDR3 protein: CASSLGDLTYEQYF. The CDR3 region has the DNA TGTGCCAGCAGCTTAGGGGACTTAACATACGAGCAGTACTTC.

V is TRBV18 and J is TRBJ1-1; D gene unclear. V was cut by 2 bases and J by 6 bases, with 13 bases left in between. From germline, CDR1 is KGHSH and CDR2 LQKENI. The CDR3 spans 14 residues. CDR3 in amino acids: CASSPKTVEPEAFF. The CDR3 nucleotides read TGTGCCAGCTCACCAAAGACCGTGGAGCCTGAAGCTTTCTTT.

This rearrangement joins TRBV6-1 to TRBJ2-1; 9 bases map to TRBD1. Trimming removed 6 bases from V and 4 bases from J; junction bases left unmatched: 4. CDR1 is MNHNS, CDR2 SASEGT, per germline. The CDR3 length is 14 residues. CDR3 protein: CASRPGQGYNEQFF. The CDR3 nucleotides read TGTGCCAGCAGACCGGGACAGGGTTACAATGAGCAGTTCTTC.

This clone was recorded once. The rearrangement joins TRBV13 to TRBJ1-5; tentatively, D is TRBD1 (6 bases). Germline V gene sequence: CDR1 PRHDT, CDR2 FYEKMQ (reference sequence). This CDR3 has 15 amino acids. V was clipped by 0 bases and J by 8 bases, with 14 bases between them. The CDR3 nucleotides read TGTGCCAGCAGCTTAGGACAGGGAGTGTCGGAGCCCCAGCATTTT. It translates to CASSLGQGVSEPQHF.

This clone appeared a few times. V usage is TRBV19 and J usage is TRBJ1-1; D is uncertain. The CDR3 is 14 residues long. Germline CDR1 is LNHDA and CDR2 is SQIVND (reference sequence). Trimming pared 4 bases from V and 8 bases from J, leaving 17 bases between. The CDR3 DNA sequence: TGTGCCAGTAGTACCGTGGAGTCAGTTTGGGAAGCTTTCTTT. It is translated as CASSTVESVWEAFF.

The chain joins TRBV19 to TRBJ2-7; TRBD1 might be the D (7 bases). CDR1 and CDR2 (germline): LNHDA, SQIVND (reference sequence). This CDR3 is built from 15 residues. The V and J ends lost 3 bases and 4 bases respectively, with 16 bases between them. The CDR3 loop is CASSMGGQAGYEQYF. In nucleotides, the CDR3 is TGTGCCAGTAGTATGGGAGGACAGGCTGGATACGAGCAGTACTTC. The variable domain in full, completed from reference TRBV19 and TRBJ2-7, reads DGGITQSPKYLFRKEGQNVTLSCEQNLNHDAMYWYRQDPGQGLRLIYYSQIVNDFQKGDIAEGYSVSREKKESFPLTVTSAQKNPTAFYLCASSMGGQAGYEQYFGPGTRLTVT.

To note about this clone: The sample has other DNA sequences that encode this CDR3 too. V and J are TRBV5-1 and TRBJ2-7; D call uncertain. The CDR3 loop spans 14 amino acids. Looked up from germline, CDR1 is SGHRS and CDR2 is YFSETQ. The V end was cut by 4 bases, the J end by 0 bases, with 11 bases between. The CDR3 DNA is TGCGCCAGCAGCCTGGACGGGTCCTCCTACGAGCAGTACTTC. Translating gives CASSLDGSSYEQYF.

The rearrangement uses TRBV9 and TRBJ2-3; tentative D call: TRBD2 (5 bases). The CDR3 sequence is 17 residues long. V lost 0 bases to trimming and J lost 1 base, with 15 bases between them. From germline, CDR1 is SGDLS and CDR2 YYNGEE. In nucleotides, the CDR3 is TGTGCCAGCAGCGTAGCTGAGGGCCCTAGGGGCACAGATACGCAGTATTTT. It specifies CASSVAEGPRGTDTQYF.

The table lists this clone with a count of one. The rearrangement links TRBV7-6 to TRBJ2-7; possible D gene TRBD2, 5 bases. The CDR3 is 13 residues long. The V and J ends lost 1 base and 6 bases respectively, with 10 bases between them. The germline CDR1 and CDR2 sequences are SGHVS and FNYEAQ. CDR3 bases: TGTGCCAGCAGCTTAGGAGGGCCTACCGAGCAGTACTTC. Translation: CASSLGGPTEQYF.

The chain couples TRBV9 to TRBJ2-7; 8 bases align to TRBD1. With V trimmed by 0 bases and J by 4 bases, 6 bases remained unmatched. CDR3 length: 15 residues. Germline V gene lookup returns CDR1 SGDLS and CDR2 YYNGEE. The CDR3 loop is CASSVGGTGGYEQYF. The CDR3 region has the DNA TGTGCCAGCAGCGTAGGGGGGACAGGAGGTTACGAGCAGTACTTC.

This sequence joins TRBV6-5 and TRBJ2-7; 8 nucleotides align to TRBD2. CDR3 length: 13 residues. CDR1 MNHEY and CDR2 SVGAGI come from the germline V gene. V lost 8 bases, J lost 3 bases, and 6 bases stayed unmatched. In nucleotides, the CDR3 is TGTGCCAGCTTCCAGAGCGGGAGCTACGAGCAGTACTTC. Residues: CASFQSGSYEQYF.

There are a few counts of this clone. Additional DNA sequences in this sample encode the identical CDR3. CDR3 sequence (DNA): TGTGCCAGTAGTTTACAGGGTGGAACTGAAGCTTTCTTT. Translating gives CASSLQGGTEAFF. The V and J genes are TRBV19 and TRBJ1-1, with a possible D match to TRBD1 (6 bases). V dropped 5 bases and J dropped 5 bases, with 12 bases sitting between them. Germline-derived CDR1 and CDR2 are LNHDA and SQIVND (reference sequence). CDR3 length equals 13 residues.

This clone was seen just once. V is TRBV19 and J is TRBJ2-2, with 7 bases matching TRBD2. Trimming cost V 5 bases and J 3 bases; bases outside gene matches: 21. Germline V gene data show CDR1 as LNHDA and CDR2 as SQIVND (reference sequence). The CDR3 has 20 amino acids. The CDR3 DNA reads TGTGCCAGTAGTCCAGGGACGTTTACAAAGCGGGACCCGCACACCGGGGAGCTGTTTTTT. It codes for CASSPGTFTKRDPHTGELFF.